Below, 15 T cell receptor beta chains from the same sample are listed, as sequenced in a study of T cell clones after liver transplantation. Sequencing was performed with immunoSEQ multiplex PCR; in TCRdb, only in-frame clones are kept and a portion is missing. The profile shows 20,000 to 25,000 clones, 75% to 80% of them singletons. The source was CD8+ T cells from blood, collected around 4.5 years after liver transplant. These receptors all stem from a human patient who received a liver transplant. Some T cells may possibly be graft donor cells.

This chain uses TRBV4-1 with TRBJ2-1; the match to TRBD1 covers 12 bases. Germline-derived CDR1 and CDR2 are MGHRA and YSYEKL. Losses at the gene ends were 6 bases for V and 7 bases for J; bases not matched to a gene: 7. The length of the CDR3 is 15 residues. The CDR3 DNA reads TGCGCCAGCAGTACCGGGACAGGGGGCCGGAATGAGCAGTTCTTC. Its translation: CASSTGTGGRNEQFF.

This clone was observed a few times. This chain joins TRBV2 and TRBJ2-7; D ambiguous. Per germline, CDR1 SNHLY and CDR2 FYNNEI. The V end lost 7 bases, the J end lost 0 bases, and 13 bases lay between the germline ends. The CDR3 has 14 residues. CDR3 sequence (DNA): TGTGCCAGCATTGGGCAGACCCTCTCCTACGAGCAGTACTTC. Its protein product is CASIGQTLSYEQYF. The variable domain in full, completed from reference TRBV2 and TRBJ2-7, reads EPEVTQTPSHQVTQMGQEVILRCVPISNHLYFYWYRQILGQKVEFLVSFYNNEISEKSEIFDDQFSVERPDGSNFTLKIRSTKLEDSAMYFCASIGQTLSYEQYFGPGTRLTVT.

CDR3 loop: CASSIQAYGSEQYF. DNA of the CDR3: TGTGCCAGTAGTATACAGGCATATGGGTCAGAGCAGTACTTC. This chain joins TRBV19 and TRBJ2-7; no clear D gene. The CDR3 loop spans 14 amino acids. In germline, CDR1 is LNHDA, CDR2 SQIVND (reference sequence). The germline V and J ends were trimmed by 2 bases and 7 bases, with 15 bases remaining between them.

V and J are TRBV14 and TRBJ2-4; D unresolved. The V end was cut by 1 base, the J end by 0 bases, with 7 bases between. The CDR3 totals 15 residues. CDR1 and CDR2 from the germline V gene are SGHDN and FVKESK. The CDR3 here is CASSQGGSAKNIQYF. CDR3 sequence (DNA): TGTGCCAGCAGCCAAGGGGGTTCAGCCAAAAACATTCAGTACTTC.

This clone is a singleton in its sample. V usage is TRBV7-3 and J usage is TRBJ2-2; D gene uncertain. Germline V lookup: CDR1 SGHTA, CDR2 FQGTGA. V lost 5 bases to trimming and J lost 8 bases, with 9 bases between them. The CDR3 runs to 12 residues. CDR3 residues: CASSPTTGELFF. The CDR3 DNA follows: TGTGCCAGCAGCCCTACCACAGGGGAGCTGTTTTTT.

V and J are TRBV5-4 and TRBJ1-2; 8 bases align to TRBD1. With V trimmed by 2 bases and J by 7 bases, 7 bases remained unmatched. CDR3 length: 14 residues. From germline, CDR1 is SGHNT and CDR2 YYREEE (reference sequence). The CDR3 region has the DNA TGTGCCAGCAGCTTCCGGTCCAGGGGGCTTGGCTACACCTTC. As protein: CASSFRSRGLGYTF.

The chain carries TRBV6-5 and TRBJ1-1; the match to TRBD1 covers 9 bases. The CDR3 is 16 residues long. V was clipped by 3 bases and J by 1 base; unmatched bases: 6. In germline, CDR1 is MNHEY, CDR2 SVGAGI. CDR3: CASSYAGQGQNTEAFF. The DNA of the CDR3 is TGTGCCAGCAGTTATGCGGGACAGGGACAGAACACTGAAGCTTTCTTT.

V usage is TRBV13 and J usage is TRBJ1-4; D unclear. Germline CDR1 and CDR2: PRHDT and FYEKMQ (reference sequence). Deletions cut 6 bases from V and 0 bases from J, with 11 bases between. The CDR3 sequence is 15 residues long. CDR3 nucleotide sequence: TGTGCCAGCAGGAAAACGGGAACAACTAATGAAAAACTGTTTTTT. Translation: CASRKTGTTNEKLFF.

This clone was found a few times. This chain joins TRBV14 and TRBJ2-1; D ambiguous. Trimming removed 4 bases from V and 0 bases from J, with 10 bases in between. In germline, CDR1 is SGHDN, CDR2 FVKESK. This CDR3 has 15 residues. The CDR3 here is CASSPFSSSYNEQFF. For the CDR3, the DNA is TGTGCCAGCAGCCCGTTTTCGAGCTCCTACAATGAGCAGTTCTTC. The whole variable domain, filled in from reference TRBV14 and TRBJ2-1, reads EAGVTQFPSHSVIEKGQTVTLRCDPISGHDNLYWYRRVMGKEIKFLLHFVKESKQDESGMPNNRFLAERTGGTYSTLKVQPAELEDSGVYFCASSPFSSSYNEQFFGPGTRLTVL.

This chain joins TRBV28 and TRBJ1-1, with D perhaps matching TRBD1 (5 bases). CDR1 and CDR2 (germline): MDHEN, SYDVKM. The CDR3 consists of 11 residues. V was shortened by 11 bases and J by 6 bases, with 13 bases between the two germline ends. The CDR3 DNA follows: TGTGCCCACAGCATGGGGGCTGAAGCTTTCTTT. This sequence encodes CAHSMGAEAFF. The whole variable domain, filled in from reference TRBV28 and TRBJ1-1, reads DVKVTQSSRYLVKRTGEKVFLECVQDMDHENMFWYRQDPGLGLRLIYFSYDVKMKEKGDIPEGYSVSREKKERFSLILESASTNQTSMYLCAHSMGAEAFFGQGTRLTVV.

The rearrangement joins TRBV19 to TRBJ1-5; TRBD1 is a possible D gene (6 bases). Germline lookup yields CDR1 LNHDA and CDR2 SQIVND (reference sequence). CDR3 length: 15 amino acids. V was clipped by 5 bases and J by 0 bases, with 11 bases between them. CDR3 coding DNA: TGTGCCAGTAGTGGGACACTTTATAGCAATCAGCCCCAGCATTTT. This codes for CASSGTLYSNQPQHF.

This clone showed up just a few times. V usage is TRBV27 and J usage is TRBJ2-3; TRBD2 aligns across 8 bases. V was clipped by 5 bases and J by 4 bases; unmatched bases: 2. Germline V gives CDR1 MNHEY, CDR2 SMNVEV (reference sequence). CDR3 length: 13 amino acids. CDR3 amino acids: CASSHGGADTQYF. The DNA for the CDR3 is TGTGCCAGCAGTCACGGGGGGGCAGATACGCAGTATTTT.

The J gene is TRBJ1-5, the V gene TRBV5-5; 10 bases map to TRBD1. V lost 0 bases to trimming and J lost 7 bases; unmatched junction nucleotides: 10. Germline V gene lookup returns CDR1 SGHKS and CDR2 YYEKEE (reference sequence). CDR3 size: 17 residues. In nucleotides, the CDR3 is TGTGCCAGCAGCTTGGAAGTGACAGGGGGCGTAATGCAGCCCCAGCATTTT. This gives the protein CASSLEVTGGVMQPQHF.

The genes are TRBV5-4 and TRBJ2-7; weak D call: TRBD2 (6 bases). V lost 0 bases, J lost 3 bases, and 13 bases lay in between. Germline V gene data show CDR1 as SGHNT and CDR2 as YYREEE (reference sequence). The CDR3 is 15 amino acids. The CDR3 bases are TGTGCCAGCAGCTTGGTAGGCGGGGACCGCTACGAGCAGTACTTC. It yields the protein CASSLVGGDRYEQYF.

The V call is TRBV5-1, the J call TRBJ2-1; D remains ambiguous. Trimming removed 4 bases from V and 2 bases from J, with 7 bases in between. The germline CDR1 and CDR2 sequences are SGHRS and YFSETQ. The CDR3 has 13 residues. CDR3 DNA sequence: TGCGCCAGCAGCCCAGGCACCTACAATGAGCAGTTCTTC. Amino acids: CASSPGTYNEQFF.